The clone carrying this TCR beta chain was counted between two and nine times. Combining a sample-barcoded 5' primer with a J-beta primer mix, a second PCR ran for roughly 7 to 12 cycles. One entry per CDR3 protein, called by TCRdb with MiXCR from the 5' RACE reads. Seen here are 2 million or so distinct CDR3 sequences, about 49% observed once, and the top ten hold approximately 2.1%. The CDR3 has 14 residues. Trimming at V came to 7 bases and at J to 4 bases, leaving 7 bases not matched to a gene. This sample stems from a study of blood T cells in healthy people across ages. The chain couples TRBV12-3 or TRBV12-4 to TRBJ1-2; TRBD1 agrees at 9 bases. The clonotype originates from a woman aged 40 to 50 in good health. The material sequenced was blood. CDR3 amino acids: CASNLGTGSYGYTF. CDR3 nucleotides: TGTGCCAGCAACCTAGGGACAGGGAGCTATGGCTACACCTTC.